These 17 T cell receptor beta chains were all obtained from the same sample, sequenced in a study of blood T cell repertoires in COVID-19. The protocol was immunoSEQ multiplex PCR, while the TCRdb copy is restricted to in-frame clones and leaves out a portion. The sample gives around 60,000 clones, around nine tenths of which show up once; approximately 3.6% is in the top ten. Source material: peripheral blood. Every receptor here comes from a man between 70 and 80 years old with acute or convalescent COVID-19.

This chain joins TRBV7-3 and TRBJ2-1; unclear D gene. Germline V gives CDR1 SGHTA, CDR2 FQGTGA. The length of the CDR3 is 16 residues. Trimming left V 5 bases short and J 0 bases short, with 14 bases between. The CDR3 sequence is CASSPTAPSSYNEQFF. The CDR3 nucleotides read TGTGCCAGCAGCCCCACTGCCCCTAGCTCCTACAATGAGCAGTTCTTC.

The V call is TRBV7-9, the J call TRBJ2-7, with D maybe TRBD2 (5 bases). In germline, CDR1 is SEHNR, CDR2 FQNEAQ (reference sequence). The V gene lost 5 bases and the J gene lost 1 base, with 18 bases spanning the gap. The CDR3 sequence is 16 residues long. The CDR3 nucleotides read TGTGCCAGCAGCGCACTAAAGATTCCGGGATCCTACGAGCAGTACTTC. Translating it yields CASSALKIPGSYEQYF.

The CDR3 sequence: CASSSLAGKEETQYF. The CDR3 nucleotides read TGTGCCAGTAGTAGCCTAGCGGGGAAGGAGGAGACCCAGTACTTC. The rearrangement joins TRBV19 to TRBJ2-5, with 9 bases fitting TRBD2. The CDR3 is 15 amino acids. Germline loops: CDR1 LNHDA, CDR2 SQIVND (reference sequence). The V gene end was trimmed by 4 bases and the J gene end by 5 bases; junction bases not matched to a gene: 8.

The chain couples TRBV7-2 to TRBJ2-1; 11 bases line up with TRBD1. The CDR3 totals 17 residues. With V trimmed by 5 bases and J by 7 bases, 13 bases remained unmatched. CDR1 is SGHTA, CDR2 FQGNSA, per germline. CDR3 loop: CASSLSFGTGGQNEQFF. CDR3 DNA sequence: TGTGCCAGCAGCCTTTCTTTCGGGACAGGGGGTCAAAATGAGCAGTTCTTC.

The chain uses TRBV5-6 and TRBJ2-5; 13 bases are shared with TRBD2. The CDR3 extends over 15 amino acids. V was pared by 1 base and J by 4 bases, with 1 base of the junction left unmatched. Germline CDR1 is SGHDT and CDR2 is YYEEEE. CDR3 loop: CASSLRLAGGETQYF. The CDR3 coding sequence is TGTGCCAGCAGCTTGCGACTAGCGGGGGGAGAGACCCAGTACTTC.

This sequence joins TRBV29-1 and TRBJ1-5; the D gene is possibly TRBD1 (5 bases). The CDR3 is 12 amino acids. V lost 6 bases, J lost 2 bases, and 8 bases lay in between. Looked up from germline, CDR1 is SQVTM and CDR2 is ANQGSEA. The CDR3 DNA is TGCAGCGTAGGGGCCGGCAATCAGCCCCAGCATTTT. Its protein product is CSVGAGNQPQHF.

The gene calls are TRBV4-2 and TRBJ2-1, with 9 bases that match TRBD2. This CDR3 region has 15 residues. Germline lookup yields CDR1 LGHNA and CDR2 YNFKEQ. The V segment lost 4 bases and the J segment 7 bases; nucleotides outside the gene matches: 8. The chain's CDR3 is CASSPFAGGQNEQFF. CDR3 coding DNA: TGTGCCAGCAGCCCCTTCGCGGGGGGGCAAAATGAGCAGTTCTTC.

The genes are TRBV25-1 and TRBJ2-5, with D maybe TRBD1 (6 bases). Trimming stripped 2 bases from V and 1 base from J, with 14 bases between. This CDR3 region has 16 residues. Germline CDR1 and CDR2: MGHDK and SYGVNS. The CDR3 protein is CASSEPGVGIQETQYF. The CDR3 DNA reads as TGTGCCAGCAGTGAACCAGGGGTTGGTATCCAAGAGACCCAGTACTTC.

In this sample, this clone turned up once. The V and J genes are TRBV5-8 and TRBJ2-1, with D perhaps TRBD2 (7 bases). Trimming left V 1 base short and J 4 bases short, with 12 bases between. The germline CDR1 and CDR2 sequences are SGHTS and YDEGEE. This CDR3 contains 15 residues. CDR3 nucleotide sequence: TGTGCCAGCAGCTTGCGGGGGGCGATATACAATGAGCAGTTCTTC. This translates into CASSLRGAIYNEQFF.

This rearrangement joins TRBV28 to TRBJ2-6, with D maybe TRBD1 (6 bases). Germline V gives CDR1 MDHEN, CDR2 SYDVKM. This CDR3 is 15 amino acids long. Between the trimmed V and J ends, which lost 6 bases and 2 bases, there was a span of 11 bases. The CDR3 region is CASSLTGTGANVLTF. The CDR3 DNA reads as TGTGCCAGCAGCCTTACAGGGACTGGGGCCAACGTCCTGACTTTC.

The rearrangement uses TRBV11-3 and TRBJ2-3; 12 nucleotides align to TRBD1. Trimming cost V 6 bases and J 4 bases; bases outside gene matches: 5. This CDR3 spans 15 amino acids. CDR1 SGHNT and CDR2 YENEEA come from the germline V gene. The CDR3 loop reads CASSRGQGAADTQYF. Written as DNA, the CDR3 is TGTGCCAGCAGTCGGGGACAGGGGGCGGCAGATACGCAGTATTTT.

This clone is a singleton in its sample. The rearrangement uses TRBV25-1 and TRBJ2-1, with TRBD2 matching 11 bases. The junction had 9 bases not matched to a gene; V was cut back by 5 bases and J by 6 bases. Germline CDR1 reads MGHDK; CDR2 reads SYGVNS. This CDR3 is 16 amino acids long. The DNA of the CDR3 is TGTGCCAGCAGTCCGTCATCTAGCGGGGGGTCCAATGAGCAGTTCTTC. This codes for CASSPSSSGGSNEQFF.

The V gene is TRBV6-2 or TRBV6-3, the J gene TRBJ2-4; maybe TRBD2 (5 bases). Between the trimmed V and J ends, which lost 2 bases and 2 bases, there was a span of 13 bases. The germline CDR1 and CDR2 sequences are MNHEY and SVGEGT. CDR3 length: 16 amino acids. The CDR3 region has the DNA TGTGCCAGCAGTTACATGGGAGCGAGGACCAAAAACATTCAGTACTTC. As protein: CASSYMGARTKNIQYF.

This clone was seen a single time. V usage is TRBV30 and J usage is TRBJ2-1, with D maybe TRBD2 (5 bases). Germline CDR1 and CDR2: GTSNPN and SVGIG (reference sequence). With 3 bases removed from V and 7 bases from J, the gap between germline ends came to 10 bases. The CDR3 consists of 12 residues. As DNA, the CDR3 is TGTGCCTGGAGGGACCTAGCAAATGAGCAGTTCTTC. It is translated as CAWRDLANEQFF.

Within the sample, this clone is medium-sized (0.01 to 0.1%). The chain combines TRBV6-2 or TRBV6-3 with TRBJ2-2; TRBD1 might be the D (5 bases). The CDR3 loop spans 15 amino acids. Trimming took off 4 bases at V and 4 bases at J, with 13 bases between the two ends. Germline lookup yields CDR1 MNHEY and CDR2 SVGEGT. Here the CDR3 DNA reads TGTGCCAGCAGTTTTCAGGGAACGGGCACCGGGGAGCTGTTTTTT. Encoded protein: CASSFQGTGTGELFF.

V and J are TRBV27 and TRBJ2-7; 9 nucleotides align to TRBD1. The trim removed 0 bases at V and 3 bases at J, leaving 3 bases unmatched. Germline CDR1 MNHEY, CDR2 SMNVEV (reference sequence). CDR3 length: 15 residues. Here the CDR3 reads CASSLSGQGNYEQYF. The CDR3 DNA reads TGTGCCAGCAGTTTATCGGGACAGGGAAACTACGAGCAGTACTTC.

The chain couples TRBV29-1 to TRBJ1-1, with TRBD1 matching 9 bases. CDR1 and CDR2 (germline): SQVTM, ANQGSEA. Trimming took 5 bases from V and 6 from J; bases not matched to a gene: 7. The CDR3 is 13 residues long. CDR3 in amino acids: CSVMTGGFAEAFF. DNA for the CDR3: TGCAGCGTTATGACAGGGGGGTTCGCTGAAGCTTTCTTT.